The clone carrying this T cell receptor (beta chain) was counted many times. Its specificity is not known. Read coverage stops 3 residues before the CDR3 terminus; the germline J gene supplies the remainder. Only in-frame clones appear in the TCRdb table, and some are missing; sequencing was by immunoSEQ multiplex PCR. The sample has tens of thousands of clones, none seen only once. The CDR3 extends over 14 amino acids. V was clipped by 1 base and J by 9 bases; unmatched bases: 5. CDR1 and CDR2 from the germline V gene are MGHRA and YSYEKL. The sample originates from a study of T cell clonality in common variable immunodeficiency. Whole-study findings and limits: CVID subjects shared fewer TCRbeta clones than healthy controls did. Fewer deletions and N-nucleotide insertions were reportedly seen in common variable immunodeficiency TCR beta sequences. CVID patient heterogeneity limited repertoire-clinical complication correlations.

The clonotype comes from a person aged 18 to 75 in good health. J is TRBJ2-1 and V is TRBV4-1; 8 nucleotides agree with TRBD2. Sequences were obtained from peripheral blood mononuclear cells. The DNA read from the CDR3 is TGCGCCAGCAGCCAAGTCGGCGGGAGGTCTGAG. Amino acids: CASSQVGGRSE. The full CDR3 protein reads CASSQVGGRSEQFF.